This TCR beta chain was identified in a study of neurological immune-mediated disorders. This clonotype was detected many times. Via MiXCR, TCRdb re-called the 5' RACE reads, giving one row per CDR3 protein. The sample carries approximately 29,000 distinct CDR3 sequences, 10% to 15% recorded once. The germline CDR1 and CDR2 sequences are SQVTM and ANQGSEA. V lost 4 bases to trimming and J lost 5 bases; unmatched junction nucleotides: 3. CDR3 length: 12 amino acids. The sequence came from a man aged 55-75 years in good health. Input material: PBMCs. J is TRBJ1-1 and V is TRBV29-1; TRBD1 agrees at 8 bases. DNA of the CDR3: TGCAGCGTTGGGACAGGGAGGACTGAAGCTTTCTTT. Encoded protein: CSVGTGRTEAFF.